This T cell receptor beta chain was recorded in a study of CD8+ T cells in alopecia areata (dated by TCRdb to between 2017 and 2018). Regarding the study in general: The treated patients took part in an open-label pilot trial in which moderate-to-severe alopecia areata was treated with oral tofacitinib at 5 to 10 mg twice daily. Patients received tofacitinib for 6 to 18 months and were then followed off drug for 6 months to check for delayed response and recurrence. In treated patients, disease severity was measured using the SALT score, which gives the percentage of scalp surface area affected. To study T cell clonal expansion in alopecia areata, the researchers applied high-throughput TCRbeta sequencing to both the C3H/HeJ mouse model and human patients. Scalp tissue and sorted CD4+ and CD8+ peripheral blood T cells from patchy and totalis/universalis alopecia areata patients and from healthy controls were covered by human TCRbeta sequencing. Biopsies were taken from tofacitinib-treated patients at baseline and again at 4 and 24 weeks into treatment, and several of those patients also had a later scalp biopsy. Scalp clonality was compared among normal scalp (n=4), patchy alopecia areata scalp (n=8), and alopecia totalis/universalis scalp (n=8). The RNA source kit depended on sample type: the PAXgene miRNA kit for fixed scalp, the miRNeasy kit for PBMCs, and the RNeasy kit for mouse skin. TCRbeta CDR3 regions were amplified by immunoSEQ multiplex PCR using 35 Vbeta forward and 13 Jbeta reverse primers. Points the paper makes about the study in general: Higher clonality and more expanded CD8+ clones were observed in lesional scalp than in normal scalp, particularly in alopecia totalis/universalis, a finding suggestive of antigenic drive. Resident alphabeta T cells in normal human skin are also sequenced, complicating scalp TCR repertoire analysis, unlike mouse skin dominated by gammadelta T cells. Scalp clonality and the number of expanded CD8+ clones among the top 100 scalp clones were significantly decreased by tofacitinib. During tofacitinib treatment, many expanded lesional clones remained in scalp and blood, and this persistence may partly explain relapse after treatment is stopped. TCR sequences shared between patients were less clear than in mice, possibly partly because of HLA diversity in the patient population. Because the treated cohort was small and included a single nonresponder, larger studies are needed to assess links between baseline CD8+ expansion and response.

In the paper's terms, the time point label means: around 24 weeks on oral tofacitinib. Per the publication, the treatment or condition label means: oral pan-JAK inhibitor, 5-10 mg twice daily. Lesional scalp punch biopsies and peripheral blood were obtained from alopecia areata patients. PBMCs were separated by density centrifugation and stained for CD3, CD4 and CD8, after which CD4+ and CD8+ T cells were sorted on a FACSAria. This clone turned up a few times. Its antigen is not yet known. The record has no base qualities; no much larger clone is one base away. CDR1 and CDR2 were assigned from the germline V gene (reference sequence) as SGHAT and FQDESV. V is cut by 5 bases and J by 3 bases, and the space between the germline ends is 20 bases. From its cysteine to its phenylalanine, the CDR3 spans 16 amino acids. Left in the record is the CDR3 DNA by itself, 48 bases read in frame from the first base.

Library method: the immunoSEQ multiplex PCR assay. RNA was extracted from all samples and reverse transcribed into cDNA, which served as template for TCR sequencing. SuperScript III was used to make first-strand cDNA, primed with a 2:1 mix of oligo-dT and random hexamers. Amplification bias was assessed with a synthetic immune receptor repertoire, and residual bias was removed computationally. The authors processed their data as follows. Raw reads were preprocessed to remove errors, and CDR3 was defined by IMGT conventions from the conserved cysteine to phenylalanine. Clonality was computed as 1 minus the Shannon entropy, with the entropy normalized by log2 of the number of productive unique TCRs. CD4 or CD8 identity of scalp clones was inferred by cross-referencing scalp TCRbeta sequences with sorted blood CD4 and CD8 repertoires. This immuneACCESS table, as held by TCRdb, lists in-frame sequences with V and J called but not all clones. Of the missing ones, under half trace to an unresolved V gene in checked studies; the others have no known cause. The DNA was the basis for D and trimming; V, J and clone size are from that table. The sample includes fewer than 350,000 clones, with 55% to 75% observed a single time. The ten biggest clones cover less than 2% of the sample.

The sequence joins TRBV11-1 to TRBJ2-7, with a tentative D gene TRBD1 over 5 matching bases. Sequences were derived from CD4+ T cells sorted from blood, sampled at week 24, from a patient treated with tofacitinib. The receptor was isolated from a human donor with alopecia areata. The encoded CDR3 is CASSPTDSAVGYEQYF. The nucleotides are TGTGCCAGCAGCCCAACCGACAGTGCCGTGGGCTACGAGCAGTACTTC.